A selection of T cell receptor beta chains follows, all from one sample in a study of OX40 agonist ivuxolimab in advanced cancers. The table came from immunoSEQ multiplex PCR; TCRdb's copy has only in-frame clones and leaves some out. Here the sample spans 69,000 or so clones, about 85% being singletons. The sample in question was CD4+ or CD8+ T cells sorted from blood, obtained in a trial of the OX40 agonist ivuxolimab. Receptors originate from an adult with an advanced solid tumor such as melanoma, head and neck, liver or kidney cancer. Both conserved end residues are part of each CDR3. The order of the fields is CDR3 protein, J gene, V gene.

cdr3_aa: CAISEGRGRSGELFF
j_call: TRBJ2-2
v_call: TRBV10-3

cdr3_aa: CAWALAGADTQYF
j_call: TRBJ2-3
v_call: TRBV30

cdr3_aa: CASSRDPEAFF
j_call: TRBJ1-1
v_call: TRBV6-6

cdr3_aa: CAWRVRGPQFF
j_call: TRBJ2-3
v_call: TRBV30

cdr3_aa: CASSGEARGSAFF
j_call: TRBJ1-1
v_call: TRBV9

cdr3_aa: CASSLARPSGSSYEQYF
j_call: TRBJ2-7
v_call: TRBV7-9

cdr3_aa: CASSLSEHRGNTEAFF
j_call: TRBJ1-1
v_call: TRBV27

cdr3_aa: CASSLQEISGNTIYF
j_call: TRBJ1-3
v_call: TRBV5-6

cdr3_aa: CASSPHRGGETQYF
j_call: TRBJ2-5
v_call: TRBV19

cdr3_aa: CASSYSKANTIYEQYF
j_call: TRBJ2-7
v_call: TRBV6-5

cdr3_aa: CASSSRQGGFAGELFF
j_call: TRBJ2-2
v_call: TRBV7-3

cdr3_aa: CASSIQSQLYNEQFF
j_call: TRBJ2-1
v_call: TRBV19

cdr3_aa: CASSWPYIQQETQYF
j_call: TRBJ2-5
v_call: TRBV6-6

cdr3_aa: CASSLMQGLENTIYF
j_call: TRBJ1-3
v_call: TRBV7-6

cdr3_aa: CASSQNLARGTDTQYF
j_call: TRBJ2-3
v_call: TRBV4-1

cdr3_aa: CASSPGARTDTQYF
j_call: TRBJ2-3
v_call: TRBV25-1

cdr3_aa: CASSPQPHGNNSPLHF
j_call: TRBJ1-6
v_call: TRBV5-1

cdr3_aa: CASSLLAGSTDTQYF
j_call: TRBJ2-3
v_call: TRBV7-9

cdr3_aa: CASSSPGQGNYGYTF
j_call: TRBJ1-2
v_call: TRBV28

cdr3_aa: CASSWGAPGANSPLHF
j_call: TRBJ1-6
v_call: TRBV7-6

cdr3_aa: CASSFGGAKGYTF
j_call: TRBJ1-2
v_call: TRBV5-4

cdr3_aa: CASSQAFTEQYF
j_call: TRBJ2-7
v_call: TRBV4-1

cdr3_aa: CASSLSSGGVNEQFF
j_call: TRBJ2-1
v_call: TRBV5-1

cdr3_aa: CASSETRGGNEKLFF
j_call: TRBJ1-4
v_call: TRBV2

cdr3_aa: CASSPPHEAQHF
j_call: TRBJ1-5
v_call: TRBV28

cdr3_aa: CASRRVGTEAFF
j_call: TRBJ1-1
v_call: TRBV28

cdr3_aa: CASSSGGTLDYGYTF
j_call: TRBJ1-2
v_call: TRBV11-2